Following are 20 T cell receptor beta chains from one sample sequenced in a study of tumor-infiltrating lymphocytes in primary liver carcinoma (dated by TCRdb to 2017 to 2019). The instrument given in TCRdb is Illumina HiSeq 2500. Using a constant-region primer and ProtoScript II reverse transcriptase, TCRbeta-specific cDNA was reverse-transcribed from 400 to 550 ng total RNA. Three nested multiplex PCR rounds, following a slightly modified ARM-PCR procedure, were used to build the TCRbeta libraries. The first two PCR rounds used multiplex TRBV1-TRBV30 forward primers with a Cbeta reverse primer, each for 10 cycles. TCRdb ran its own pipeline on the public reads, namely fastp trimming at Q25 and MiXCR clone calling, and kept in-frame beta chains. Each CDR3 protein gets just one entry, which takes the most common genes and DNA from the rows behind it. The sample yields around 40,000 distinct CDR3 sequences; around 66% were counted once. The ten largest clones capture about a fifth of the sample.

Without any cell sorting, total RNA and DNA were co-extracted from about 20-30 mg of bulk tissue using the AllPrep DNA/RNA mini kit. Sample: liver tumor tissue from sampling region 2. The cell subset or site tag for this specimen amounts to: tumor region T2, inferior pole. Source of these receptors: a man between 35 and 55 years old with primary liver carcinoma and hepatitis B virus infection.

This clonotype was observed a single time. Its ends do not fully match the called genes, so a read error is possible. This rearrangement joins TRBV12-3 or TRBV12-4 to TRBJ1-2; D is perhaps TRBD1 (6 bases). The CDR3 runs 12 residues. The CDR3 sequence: CASGPQGGGYTF. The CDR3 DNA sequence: TGTGCCAGCGGTCCACAGGGAGGCGGCTACACATTC.

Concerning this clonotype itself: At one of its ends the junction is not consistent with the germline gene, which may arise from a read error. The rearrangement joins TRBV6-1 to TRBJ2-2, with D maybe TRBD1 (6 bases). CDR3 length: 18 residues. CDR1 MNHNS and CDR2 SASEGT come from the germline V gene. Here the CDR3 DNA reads TGTACCAGCAGTGAAGTGCTTCTAGGGGGAGCGAACACCGGGGTGCTGTTTTTT. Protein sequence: CTSSEVLLGGANTGVLFF.

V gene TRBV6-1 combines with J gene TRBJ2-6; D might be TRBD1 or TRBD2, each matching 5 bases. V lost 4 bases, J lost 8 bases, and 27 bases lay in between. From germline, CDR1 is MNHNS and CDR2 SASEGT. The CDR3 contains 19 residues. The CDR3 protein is CASSALWDRGVGGTNVLTF. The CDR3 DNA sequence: TGTGCCAGCAGTGCACTCTGGGATAGGGGAGTAGGTGGCACCAACGTCCTGACTTTC.

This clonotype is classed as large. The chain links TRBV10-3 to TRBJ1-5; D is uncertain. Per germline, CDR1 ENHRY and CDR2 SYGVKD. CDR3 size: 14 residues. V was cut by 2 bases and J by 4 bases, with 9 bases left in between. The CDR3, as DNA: TGTGCCATCAGTGAGCGGGGAGCGAATCAGCCCCAGCATTTT. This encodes CAISERGANQPQHF.

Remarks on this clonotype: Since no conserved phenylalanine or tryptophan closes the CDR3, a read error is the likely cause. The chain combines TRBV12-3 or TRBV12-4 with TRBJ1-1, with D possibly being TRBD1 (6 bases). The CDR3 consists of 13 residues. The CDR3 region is CTSSLSGAAEAFL. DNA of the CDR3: TGTACCAGCAGTTTATCAGGGGCCGCTGAAGCTTTCCTT.

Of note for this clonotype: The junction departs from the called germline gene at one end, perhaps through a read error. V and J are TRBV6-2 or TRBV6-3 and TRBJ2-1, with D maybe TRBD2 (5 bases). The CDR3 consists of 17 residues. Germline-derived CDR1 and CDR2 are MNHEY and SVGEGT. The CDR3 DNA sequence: TGTGCCAGCAGTTGCGGGTCCACTCTAACCGGAGAAAATGGGCAGTTCTTC. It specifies CASSCGSTLTGENGQFF.

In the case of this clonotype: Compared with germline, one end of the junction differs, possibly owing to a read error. CDR3 residues: CASSLAGGGTYEHYF. In nucleotides, the CDR3 is TGCGCCAGCAGCTTGGCGGGGGGAGGTACCTATGAGCACTACTTC. The chain carries TRBV5-1 and TRBJ2-7; 7 bases are shared with TRBD2. There are 15 residues in the CDR3. Per germline, CDR1 SGHRS and CDR2 YFSETQ.

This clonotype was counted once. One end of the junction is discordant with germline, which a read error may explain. CDR3 sequence reads: CASSAGGDDQYF. The CDR3 DNA sequence: TGTGCCAGCAGCGCCGGGGGCGACGATCAGTACTTC. V usage is TRBV7-8 and J usage is TRBJ2-7; D assignment may be TRBD1 or TRBD2 (6 bases each). Per germline, CDR1 SGHVS and CDR2 FQNEAQ. There are 12 residues in the CDR3.

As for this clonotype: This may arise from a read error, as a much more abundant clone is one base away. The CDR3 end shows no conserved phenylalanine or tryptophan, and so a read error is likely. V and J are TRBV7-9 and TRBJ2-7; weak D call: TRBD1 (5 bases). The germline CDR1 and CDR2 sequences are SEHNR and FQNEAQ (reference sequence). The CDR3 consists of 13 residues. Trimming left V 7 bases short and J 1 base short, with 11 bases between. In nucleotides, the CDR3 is TGTGCCAGCACCGACAGTTTGTCCTACGAGCAGTACCTC. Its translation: CASTDSLSYEQYL.

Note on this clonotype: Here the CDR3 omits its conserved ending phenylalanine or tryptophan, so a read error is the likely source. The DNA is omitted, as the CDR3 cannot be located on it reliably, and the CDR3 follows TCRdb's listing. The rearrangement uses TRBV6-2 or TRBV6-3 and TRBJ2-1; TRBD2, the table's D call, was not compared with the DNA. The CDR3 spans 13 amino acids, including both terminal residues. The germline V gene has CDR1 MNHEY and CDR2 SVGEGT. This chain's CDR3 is CASRTSGRSERFL.

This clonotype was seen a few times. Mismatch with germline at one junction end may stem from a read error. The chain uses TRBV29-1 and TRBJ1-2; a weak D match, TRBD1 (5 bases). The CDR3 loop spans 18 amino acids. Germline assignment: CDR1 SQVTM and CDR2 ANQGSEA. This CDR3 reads CSVGALTRTQVANYGYTF. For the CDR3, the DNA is TGTAGCGTTGGGGCACTAACAAGAACTCAAGTGGCTAACTATGGCTACACCTTC.

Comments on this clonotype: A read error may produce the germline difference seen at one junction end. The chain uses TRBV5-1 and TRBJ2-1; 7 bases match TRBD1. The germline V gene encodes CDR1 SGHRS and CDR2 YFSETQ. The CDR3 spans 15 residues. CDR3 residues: CASSLTLGGHNEQFF. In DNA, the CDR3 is TGCGCCAGCAGCTTAACGCTAGGGGGCCACAACGAGCAGTTCTTC.

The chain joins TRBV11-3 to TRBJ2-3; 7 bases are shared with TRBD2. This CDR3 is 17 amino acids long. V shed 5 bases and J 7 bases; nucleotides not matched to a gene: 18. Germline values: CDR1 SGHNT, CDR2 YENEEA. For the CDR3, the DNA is TGTGCCAGCAGCCTTGGGACTACCGGGGGTCAAACAAATACGCAGTATTTT. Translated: CASSLGTTGGQTNTQYF.

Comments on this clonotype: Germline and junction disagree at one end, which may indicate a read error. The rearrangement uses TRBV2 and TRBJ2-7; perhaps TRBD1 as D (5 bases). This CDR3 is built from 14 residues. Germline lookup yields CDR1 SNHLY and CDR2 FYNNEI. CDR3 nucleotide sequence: TGTGCAAGCAGTGAAGGAATAATGACAGCTGAGCAGTACTTC. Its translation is CASSEGIMTAEQYF.

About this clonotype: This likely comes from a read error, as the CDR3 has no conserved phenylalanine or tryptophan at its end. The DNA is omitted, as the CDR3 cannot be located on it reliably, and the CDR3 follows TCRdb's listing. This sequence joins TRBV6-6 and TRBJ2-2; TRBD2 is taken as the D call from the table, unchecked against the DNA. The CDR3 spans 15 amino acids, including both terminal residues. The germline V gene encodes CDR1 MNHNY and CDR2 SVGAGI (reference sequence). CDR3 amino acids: CASSRTSGNGGELLL.

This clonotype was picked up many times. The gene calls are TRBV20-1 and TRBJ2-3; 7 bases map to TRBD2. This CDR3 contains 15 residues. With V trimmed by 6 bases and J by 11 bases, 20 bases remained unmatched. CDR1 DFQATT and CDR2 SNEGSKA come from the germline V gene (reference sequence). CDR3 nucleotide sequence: TGCAGTGCCCTACCCCGCGGGAGAGGGCCGGAGGAGCAGTATTTT. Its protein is CSALPRGRGPEEQYF.

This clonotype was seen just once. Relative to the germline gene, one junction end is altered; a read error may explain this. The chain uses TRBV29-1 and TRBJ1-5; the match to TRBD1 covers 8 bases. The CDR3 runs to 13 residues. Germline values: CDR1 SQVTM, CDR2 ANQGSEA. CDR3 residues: CSVGTGQIQSQHF. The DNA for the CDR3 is TGCAGCGTCGGGACAGGTCAAATTCAGTCCCAGCATTTT.

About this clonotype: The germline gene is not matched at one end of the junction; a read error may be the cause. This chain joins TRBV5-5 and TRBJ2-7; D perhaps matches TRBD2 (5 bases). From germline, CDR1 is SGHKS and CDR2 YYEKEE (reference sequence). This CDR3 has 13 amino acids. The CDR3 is CASNLPTGYEQYF. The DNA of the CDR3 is TGCGCCAGCAACTTACCAACGGGGTACGAGCAGTACTTC. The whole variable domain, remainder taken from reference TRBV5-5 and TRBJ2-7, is DAGVTQSPTHLIKTRGQQVTLRCSPISGHKSVSWYQQVLGQGPQFIFQYYEKEERGRGNFPDRFSARQFPNYSSELNVNALLLGDSALYLCASNLPTGYEQYFGPGTRLTVT.

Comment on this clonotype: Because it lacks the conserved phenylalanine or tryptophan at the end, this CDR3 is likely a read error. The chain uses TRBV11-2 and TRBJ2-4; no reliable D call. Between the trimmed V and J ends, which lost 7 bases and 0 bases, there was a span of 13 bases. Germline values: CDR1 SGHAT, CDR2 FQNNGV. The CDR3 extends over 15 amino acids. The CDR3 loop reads CASTTSVVAKNIQYV. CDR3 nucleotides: TGTGCCAGCACCACTTCGGTGGTAGCCAAAAACATTCAGTACGTA.

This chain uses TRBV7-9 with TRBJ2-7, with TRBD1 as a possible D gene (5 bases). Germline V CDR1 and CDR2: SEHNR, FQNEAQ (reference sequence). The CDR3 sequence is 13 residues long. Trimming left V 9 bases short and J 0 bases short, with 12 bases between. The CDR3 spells CASSIGHSYEQYF. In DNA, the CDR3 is TGTGCCAGTAGTATCGGACACTCCTACGAGCAGTACTTC.